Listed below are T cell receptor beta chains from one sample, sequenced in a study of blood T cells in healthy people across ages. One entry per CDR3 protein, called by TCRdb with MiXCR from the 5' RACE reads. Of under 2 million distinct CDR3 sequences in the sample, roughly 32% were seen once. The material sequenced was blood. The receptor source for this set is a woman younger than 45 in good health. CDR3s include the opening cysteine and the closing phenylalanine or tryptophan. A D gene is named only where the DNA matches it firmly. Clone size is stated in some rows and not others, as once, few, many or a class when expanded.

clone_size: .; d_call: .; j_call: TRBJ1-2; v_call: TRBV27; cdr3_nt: TGTGCCAGCGGGGAATGGACAGACACCTTCGATGGCTACACCTTC; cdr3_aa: CASGEWTDTFDGYTF
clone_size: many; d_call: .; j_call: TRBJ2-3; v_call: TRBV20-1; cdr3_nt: TGCAGTGCTGGGAGCCCCCGGTTAGATACGCAGTATTTT; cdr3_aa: CSAGSPRLDTQYF
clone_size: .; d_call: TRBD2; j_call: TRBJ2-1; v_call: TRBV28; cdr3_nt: TGTGCCAGCAGCGGGGGGAGAGGGGATGAGCAGTTCTTC; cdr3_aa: CASSGGRGDEQFF
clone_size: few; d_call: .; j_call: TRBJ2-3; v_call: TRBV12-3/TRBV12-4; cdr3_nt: TGCGCCAGCAGCGTCTTGCCAGATACGCAGTATTTT; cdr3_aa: CASSVLPDTQYF
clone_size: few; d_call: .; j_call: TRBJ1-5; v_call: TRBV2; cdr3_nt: TGTGCCAGCAGTGAAGGTGGGAGGAGGGGTCAGCCCCAGCATTTT; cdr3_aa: CASSEGGRRGQPQHF
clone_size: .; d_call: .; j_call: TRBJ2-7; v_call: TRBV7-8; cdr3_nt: TGTGCCAGCAGCTTAGGTAGCGTGGGGGCGTCCTACGAGCAGTACTTC; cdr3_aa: CASSLGSVGASYEQYF
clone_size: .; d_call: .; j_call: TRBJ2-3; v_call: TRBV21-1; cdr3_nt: TGTGCCAGCAGCAAGGGCAGGGGTTATGCGGATACGCAGTATTTT; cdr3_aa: CASSKGRGYADTQYF
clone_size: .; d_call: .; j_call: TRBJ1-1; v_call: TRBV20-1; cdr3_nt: TGCAGTGCCGGGGGGTCGAACACTGAAGCTTTCTTT; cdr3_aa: CSAGGSNTEAFF
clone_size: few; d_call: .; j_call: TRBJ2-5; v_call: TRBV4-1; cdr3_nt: TGCGCCAGCAGCCAGGGTCCTGAGTCCGGGCAGTACTTC; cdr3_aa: CASSQGPESGQYF
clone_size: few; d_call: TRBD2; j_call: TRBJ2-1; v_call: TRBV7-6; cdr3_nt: TGTGCCAGCGGCTTAGTATTAGCGGGGGGGCGTTACAATGAGCAGTTCTTC; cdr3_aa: CASGLVLAGGRYNEQFF
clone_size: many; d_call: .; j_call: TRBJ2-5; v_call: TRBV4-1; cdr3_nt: TGCGCCAGCAGCCAACCGGGACACAGGCTTCAAGAGACCCAGTACTTC; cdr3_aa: CASSQPGHRLQETQYF
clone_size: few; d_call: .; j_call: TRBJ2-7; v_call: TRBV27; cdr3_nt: TGTGCCAGCAGTTTTCGACTCACCTTAAATTACGAGCAGTACTTC; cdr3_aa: CASSFRLTLNYEQYF
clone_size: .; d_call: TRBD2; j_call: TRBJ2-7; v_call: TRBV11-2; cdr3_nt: TGTGTCAGCAGCTTATCCCGAGCGGGGGGTGATACCCAGTACTTC; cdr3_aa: CVSSLSRAGGDTQYF
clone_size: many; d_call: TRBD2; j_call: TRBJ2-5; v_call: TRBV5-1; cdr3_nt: TGCGCCAGCAGCTTTGGGACTAGCGGAGGCGAGACCCAGTACTTC; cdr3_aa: CASSFGTSGGETQYF
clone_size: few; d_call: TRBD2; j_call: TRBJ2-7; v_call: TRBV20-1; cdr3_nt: TGCAGTGCTACCCGAACCAGCGGGAGGGCCACCGAGCAGTACTTC; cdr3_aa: CSATRTSGRATEQYF
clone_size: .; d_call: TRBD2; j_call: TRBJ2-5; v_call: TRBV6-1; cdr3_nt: TGTGCCACCGGACTCCCCCCGGGGGGGCGATTACAAGAGACCCAGTACTTC; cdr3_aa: CATGLPPGGRLQETQYF